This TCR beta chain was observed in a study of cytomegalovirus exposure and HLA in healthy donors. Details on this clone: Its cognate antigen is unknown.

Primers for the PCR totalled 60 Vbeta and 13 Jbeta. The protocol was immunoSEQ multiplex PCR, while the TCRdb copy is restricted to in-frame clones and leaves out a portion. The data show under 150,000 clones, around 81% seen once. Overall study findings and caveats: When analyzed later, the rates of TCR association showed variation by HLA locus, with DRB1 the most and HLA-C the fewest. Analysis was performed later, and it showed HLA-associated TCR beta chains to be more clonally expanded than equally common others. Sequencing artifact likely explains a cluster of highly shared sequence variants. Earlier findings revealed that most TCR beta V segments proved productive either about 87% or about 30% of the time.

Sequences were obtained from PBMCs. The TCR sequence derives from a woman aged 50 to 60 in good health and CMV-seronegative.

The CDR3 spells CASSASGRGYEQYV. The DNA of the CDR3 is TGTGCCAGCAGCGCTAGCGGGAGAGGCTACGAGCAGTACGTC. The chain carries TRBV9 and TRBJ2-7; 10 bases agree with TRBD2. Germline-derived CDR1 and CDR2 are SGDLS and YYNGEE. The CDR3 has 14 residues. The junction had 3 bases not matched to a gene; V was cut back by 3 bases and J by 3 bases.